Listed here are 21 T cell receptor beta chains from one sample, sequenced in a study of beta chain features in type 1 diabetes. Since all of the isolated RNA was reverse transcribed, expressed TCRB transcripts were what got sequenced. Here immunoSEQ multiplex PCR was the method, and the copy in TCRdb shows in-frame clones only, minus some. The sample shows 500,000 to 700,000 clones, roughly a sixth of them seen only once. The specimen sequenced was naive CD4+ T cells from blood. The receptors stem from a man younger than 30 in good health.

The genes are TRBV11-1 and TRBJ2-7; no clear D. Germline V gene sequence: CDR1 SGHAT, CDR2 FQDESV (reference sequence). This CDR3 spans 17 amino acids. Trimming left V 0 bases short and J 1 base short, with 16 bases between. CDR3 bases: TGTGCCAGCAGCTTAGCGCGTCCGTTGGGCAGTTCCTACGAGCAGTACTTC. Translation gives CASSLARPLGSSYEQYF.

This clone was picked up a small number of times. The CDR3 DNA reads as TGTGCCAGCAGCTTATTGCGGGAGGGCCACACCGGGGAGCTGTTTTTT. Protein: CASSLLREGHTGELFF. V is TRBV7-9 and J is TRBJ2-2; 9 bases align to TRBD2. The CDR3 contains 16 residues. The germline gives CDR1 SEHNR, CDR2 FQNEAQ (reference sequence). With V trimmed by 2 bases and J by 3 bases, 4 bases remained unmatched.

This clone was seen many times. The chain has TRBV7-2 and TRBJ2-5; tentatively, D is TRBD2 (6 bases). Trimming left V 3 bases short and J 5 bases short, with 10 bases between. This CDR3 is 13 amino acids long. Germline V CDR1 and CDR2: SGHTA, FQGNSA. The CDR3 nucleotides read TGTGCCAGCAGCTTGGAGGGGTTCGAGACCCAGTACTTC. It yields the protein CASSLEGFETQYF.

This chain connects TRBV18 to TRBJ1-6; 12 bases align to TRBD1. Germline V gene lookup returns CDR1 KGHSH and CDR2 LQKENI. V trimming: 6 bases; J trimming: 9 bases; junction bases outside the gene matches: 18. The CDR3 spans 19 residues. The CDR3 DNA follows: TGTGCCAGCTCCCACACCGGGACAGGGGGCGCAGGGGTGGTTTCACCCCTCCACTTT. It translates to CASSHTGTGGAGVVSPLHF.

J is TRBJ2-5 and V is TRBV9, with D possibly TRBD1 on 6 matching bases. Germline V gene sequence: CDR1 SGDLS, CDR2 YYNGEE. This CDR3 has 16 amino acids. Trimming removed 3 bases at V and 0 bases at J, with 15 bases between. CDR3 nucleotide sequence: TGTGCCAGCAGCGCCTCAGGTCACAGGGACCAAGAGACCCAGTACTTC. This translates into CASSASGHRDQETQYF.

V usage is TRBV2 and J usage is TRBJ1-3, with D possibly being TRBD1 (6 bases). The CDR3 consists of 13 residues. The V end lost 7 bases, the J end lost 4 bases, and 11 bases lay between the germline ends. Germline assignment: CDR1 SNHLY and CDR2 FYNNEI. The CDR3 DNA is TGTGCCAGCACCACAGGGACCGGAAACACCATATATTTT. Protein sequence: CASTTGTGNTIYF.

The chain combines TRBV30 with TRBJ2-7; 8 bases match TRBD1. V trimming: 3 bases; J trimming: 5 bases; junction bases outside the gene matches: 6. Per the germline V gene, CDR1 is GTSNPN and CDR2 is SVGIG (reference sequence). The CDR3 extends over 13 amino acids. For the CDR3, the DNA is TGTGCCTGGAGGAAGACAGGGGCCAACGAGCAGTACTTC. This translates into CAWRKTGANEQYF. The full variable domain, with the rest looked up from reference TRBV30 and TRBJ2-7, is SQTIHQWPATLVQPVGSPLSLECTVEGTSNPNLYWYRQAAGRGLQLLFYSVGIGQISSEVPQNLSASRPQDRQFILSSKKLLLSDSGFYLCAWRKTGANEQYFGPGTRLTVT.

This clone showed up just a few times. This sample also contains other DNA sequences that code for the same CDR3. The chain has TRBV29-1 and TRBJ1-2; maybe TRBD1 (6 bases). The CDR3 extends over 12 amino acids. The V and J ends lost 5 bases and 2 bases respectively, with 9 bases between them. CDR1 and CDR2 from the germline V gene are SQVTM and ANQGSEA. The CDR3 nucleotides read TGCAGCGTTCAAGGGACAAACTATGGCTACACCTTC. This sequence encodes CSVQGTNYGYTF.

The chain employs TRBV10-3 and TRBJ1-2; D ambiguous. The CDR3 totals 13 residues. Germline lookup yields CDR1 ENHRY and CDR2 SYGVKD. Trimming pared 4 bases from V and 2 bases from J, leaving 8 bases between. The CDR3 DNA reads TGTGCCATCAGTGGTGTTCTAAACTATGGCTACACCTTC. Its protein is CAISGVLNYGYTF.

V gene TRBV15 combines with J gene TRBJ2-3; D unclear. This CDR3 has 15 residues. Trimming took 5 bases from V and 3 from J, leaving 15 bases between them. CDR1 and CDR2 (germline): LNHNV, YYDKDF (reference sequence). The CDR3 bases are TGTGCCACCAGCTTTCGGCGGCTAGATACAGATACGCAGTATTTT. Amino acids: CATSFRRLDTDTQYF.

In its sample, this clone was seen a few times. As DNA, the CDR3 is TGTGCCAGCCAGACTAGCGAAGAAGAGACCCAGTACTTC. It translates to CASQTSEEETQYF. The V and J genes are TRBV18 and TRBJ2-5; 8 bases are a match to TRBD2. Germline lookup yields CDR1 KGHSH and CDR2 LQKENI. CDR3 length equals 13 residues. V was clipped by 8 bases and J by 3 bases; unmatched bases: 5.

This clone was recorded a few times. The rearrangement links TRBV4-1 to TRBJ1-1; D remains ambiguous. V lost 5 bases and J 0 bases, leaving 19 bases between the germline ends. The germline gives CDR1 MGHRA, CDR2 YSYEKL. The CDR3 contains 17 residues. CDR3 bases: TGCGCCAGCAGCTTCGCTAGCAAATCTATAATGAACACTGAAGCTTTCTTT. Its protein is CASSFASKSIMNTEAFF.

The chain joins TRBV11-2 to TRBJ2-1, with no clear D. V gave up 4 bases and J gave up 4 bases, with 14 bases separating them. Germline values: CDR1 SGHAT, CDR2 FQNNGV. The CDR3 is made up of 15 amino acids. CDR3 in amino acids: CASSSPGSEYNEQFF. The CDR3 DNA sequence: TGTGCCAGCAGCTCCCCCGGCAGCGAATACAATGAGCAGTTCTTC.

This clone has only a few counts. The chain carries TRBV7-3 and TRBJ2-2; 13 positions agree with TRBD2. J lost 5 bases, V lost 3 bases, and 3 bases had no gene match. The CDR3 covers 16 residues. Germline CDR1 is SGHTA and CDR2 is FQGTGA. The CDR3 DNA is TGTGCCAGCAGCTTCGGACTAGCGGGAGCGACCGGGGAGCTGTTTTTT. This codes for CASSFGLAGATGELFF.

This clone has just a few counts. The chain has TRBV29-1 and TRBJ1-4, with D tentatively TRBD1 (6 bases). The ends were cut back, 4 bases at V and 8 bases at J, with 14 bases in the middle. The germline V gene encodes CDR1 SQVTM and CDR2 ANQGSEA. This CDR3 region has 13 residues. CDR3 coding DNA: TGCAGCGTTGGGGGGGCGCGGTACGAAAAACTGTTTTTT. Protein: CSVGGARYEKLFF.

This chain connects TRBV6-6 to TRBJ2-5, with 7 bases that match TRBD2. Germline V gene lookup returns CDR1 MNHNY and CDR2 SVGAGI (reference sequence). The length of the CDR3 is 14 residues. J gave up 5 bases and V 0 bases, and 3 bases lay outside the gene matches. The CDR3 DNA follows: TGTGCCAGCAGTTACTCATGGGGGGGGGAGACCCAGTACTTC. It encodes CASSYSWGGETQYF.

This clone was picked up a small number of times. The chain has TRBV7-9 and TRBJ2-3; no clear D gene. V was trimmed by 8 bases and J by 1 base, leaving 4 bases between them. Germline V gene data show CDR1 as SEHNR and CDR2 as FQNEAQ (reference sequence). The CDR3 contains 11 residues. DNA of the CDR3: TGTGCCAGCTTGGGCACAGATACGCAGTATTTT. Translating it yields CASLGTDTQYF. The whole variable domain, filled in from reference TRBV7-9 and TRBJ2-3, reads DTGVSQNPRHKITKRGQNVTFRCDPISEHNRLYWYRQTLGQGPEFLTYFQNEAQLEKSRLLSDRFSAERPKGSFSTLEIQRTEQGDSAMYLCASLGTDTQYFGPGTRLTVL.

In this sample, this clone turned up once. V and J are TRBV27 and TRBJ2-7; TRBD1 matches at 7 bases. The CDR3 spans 16 residues. In germline, CDR1 is MNHEY, CDR2 SMNVEV (reference sequence). Germline trimming cut 7 bases from V and 6 bases from J; bases unmatched to any gene: 18. CDR3 bases: TGTGCCAGCACCTTTAACAGGGGAAGCAGCTCTAGCGAGCAGTACTTC. Its protein is CASTFNRGSSSSEQYF.

As regards this clone: This may be a read error, as it is one base from a much larger clone. The sample contains more than one DNA sequence encoding this CDR3. The rearrangement uses TRBV7-6 and TRBJ2-1; D is unresolved. Trimming shortened V by 1 base and J by 6 bases, and 1 base separated the two germline ends. From germline, CDR1 is SGHVS and CDR2 FNYEAQ. This CDR3 contains 11 residues. The chain's CDR3 is CASSLVNEQFF. Written as DNA, the CDR3 is TGTGCCAGCAGCTTAGTCAATGAGCAGTTCTTC.

V is TRBV7-9 and J is TRBJ1-4, with D maybe TRBD1 (5 bases). V lost 1 base, J lost 5 bases, and 11 bases lay in between. The CDR3 runs 15 residues. The V gene's germline CDR1 is SEHNR and CDR2 FQNEAQ (reference sequence). CDR3 in amino acids: CASSLEWGRNEKLFF. As DNA, the CDR3 is TGTGCCAGCAGCTTAGAATGGGGGAGGAATGAAAAACTGTTTTTT.

The rearrangement uses TRBV7-2 and TRBJ2-7, with TRBD2 as a possible D gene (5 bases). V was clipped by 1 base and J by 4 bases, with 8 bases between them. The germline V gene encodes CDR1 SGHTA and CDR2 FQGNSA. This CDR3 region has 13 residues. The CDR3 sequence is CASSLVGVYEQYF. CDR3 nucleotide sequence: TGTGCCAGCAGCTTAGTCGGGGTATACGAGCAGTACTTC.